The subject of this entry is one TCR beta chain. The record originates from a study of T cell changes during pregnancy in multiple sclerosis. Method: immunoSEQ multiplex PCR; TCRdb's copy keeps in-frame clones and lacks some. The table lists roughly 30,000 clones, approximately 89% of them singletons, with over 9.5% in the top ten. Sequenced material: CD8+ T cells from peripheral blood mononuclear cells, taken in the second trimester of pregnancy. The receptor was derived from a female donor with multiple sclerosis, enrolled in a pregnancy study.

CDR3 coding DNA: TGTGCCAGCAGCTTTTCTGGCGGGAGGGCAGAGACCCAGTACTTC. As protein: CASSFSGGRAETQYF. This chain joins TRBV27 and TRBJ2-5, with 9 positions matching TRBD2. Losses at the gene ends were 6 bases for V and 4 bases for J; bases not matched to a gene: 9. Germline values: CDR1 MNHEY, CDR2 SMNVEV (reference sequence). The CDR3 covers 15 residues.